What follows are 26 T cell receptor beta chains derived from one specimen sequenced in a study of vaccination effects on CD4 cells after COVID-19. Prior to sequencing, the ViraFEST assay stimulated PBMC with viral peptide pools, which expanded the antigen-specific CD4+ T cells. Culture lasted about 10 days before CD4+ T cell isolation. The vaccine recipients had no prior SARS-CoV-2 infection, with negative nucleocapsid antibodies. No antigen is known for these receptors. TCRdb keeps only in-frame clones here, not all; method: immunoSEQ multiplex PCR. The top ten clones hold roughly 3.5% of a sample with about 63,000 clones, around 75% of them seen once. This specimen consisted of CD4+ T cells from PBMCs cultured with HCoV-OC43 spike peptides, obtained before COVID-19 vaccination. Subset in this sample: HCoV-OC43 spike overlapping peptide pool stimulation. The receptors were gathered from a human donor who received a COVID-19 vaccine.

CDR3 bases: TGTGCCAGCAGCCCAACCACCCAAAACATTCAGTACTTC. Translating gives CASSPTTQNIQYF. The rearrangement uses TRBV7-2 and TRBJ2-4; no definite D call. Trimming left V 5 bases short and J 5 bases short, with 10 bases between. Germline V CDR1 and CDR2: SGHTA, FQGNSA. CDR3 length equals 13 residues. Full variable domain (outside the CDR3, taken from reference TRBV7-2 and TRBJ2-4): GAGVSQSPSNKVTEKGKDVELRCDPISGHTALYWYRQSLGQGLEFLIYFQGNSAPDKSGLPSDRFSAERTGGSVSTLTIQRTQQEDSAVYLCASSPTTQNIQYFGAGTRLSVL.

This chain connects TRBV6-5 to TRBJ1-6; D is perhaps TRBD1 (5 bases). This CDR3 comprises 15 residues. Looked up from germline, CDR1 is MNHEY and CDR2 is SVGAGI. Trimming shortened V by 0 bases and J by 5 bases, and 8 bases separated the two germline ends. The CDR3 DNA is TGTGCCAGCAGTTACTCCGGGGGTAATAATTCACCCCTCCACTTT. Translation: CASSYSGGNNSPLHF.

This clone was seen only once. The J gene is TRBJ1-5, the V gene TRBV6-5, with a weak D call TRBD1 (5 bases). The CDR3 runs to 13 residues. V gave up 7 bases and J gave up 6 bases, with 13 bases separating them. Per germline, CDR1 MNHEY and CDR2 SVGAGI. CDR3 protein: CASNLGGSQPQHF. The DNA of the CDR3 is TGTGCCAGCAATCTGGGGGGGAGTCAGCCCCAGCATTTT.

V gene TRBV19 combines with J gene TRBJ2-2; D remains ambiguous. V was clipped by 2 bases and J by 1 base, with 14 bases between them. The germline gives CDR1 LNHDA, CDR2 SQIVND (reference sequence). CDR3 size: 17 residues. The CDR3 DNA follows: TGTGCCAGTAGTATACCTCGGCGGACCCTGAACACCGGGGAGCTGTTTTTT. This translates into CASSIPRRTLNTGELFF. Full variable domain (remainder filled in from reference TRBV19 and TRBJ2-2): DGGITQSPKYLFRKEGQNVTLSCEQNLNHDAMYWYRQDPGQGLRLIYYSQIVNDFQKGDIAEGYSVSREKKESFPLTVTSAQKNPTAFYLCASSIPRRTLNTGELFFGEGSRLTVL.

The chain joins TRBV27 to TRBJ1-2; 8 nucleotides agree with TRBD1. Germline trimming cut 5 bases from V and 7 bases from J; bases unmatched to any gene: 6. Germline V gene data show CDR1 as MNHEY and CDR2 as SMNVEV (reference sequence). The CDR3 spans 13 residues. The CDR3 sequence is CASSLYRGGGYTF. In DNA form, the CDR3 reads TGTGCCAGCAGTCTATACAGGGGGGGTGGCTACACCTTC.

The chain is built from TRBV7-2 and TRBJ2-1; TRBD2 might be the D (5 bases). Trimming cost V 5 bases and J 8 bases, with 22 bases left between them. The CDR3 consists of 16 residues. CDR1 is SGHTA, CDR2 FQGNSA, per germline. CDR3 amino acids: CASSQRTGRRSDEQFF. The CDR3 nucleotides are TGTGCCAGCAGCCAACGGACTGGACGGAGGTCCGATGAGCAGTTCTTC.

This clone was seen only once. The rearrangement links TRBV1 to TRBJ2-4. TRBV1 is an annotated pseudogene. The CDR3 contains 12 residues. Written as DNA, the CDR3 is TGCACCAGCAGCCTGACGGCCAACATTCAGTACTTC. This encodes CTSSLTANIQYF.

The V call is TRBV6-1, the J call TRBJ1-5; 10 nucleotides match TRBD1. J was trimmed by 5 bases and V by 2 bases; bases with no gene match: 9. This CDR3 has 17 amino acids. CDR1 and CDR2 from the germline V gene are MNHNS and SASEGT. The CDR3 DNA follows: TGTGCCAGCAGTGAACAACTGACAGGGGGCAAGGATCAGCCCCAGCATTTT. This sequence encodes CASSEQLTGGKDQPQHF.

This clone has a handful of counts. The J gene is TRBJ1-1, the V gene TRBV29-1; D ambiguous. The CDR3 covers 15 residues. CDR1 and CDR2 (germline): SQVTM, ANQGSEA. The ends were cut back, 7 bases at V and 1 base at J, with 19 bases in the middle. In DNA form, the CDR3 reads TGCAGCGCTGTCCGGGCCCAAGTTAGGAACACTGAAGCTTTCTTT. Translating it yields CSAVRAQVRNTEAFF.

This chain links TRBV15 with TRBJ2-3; maybe TRBD2 (5 bases). Trimming removed 5 bases at V and 0 bases at J, with 12 bases between. Germline assignment: CDR1 LNHNV and CDR2 YYDKDF (reference sequence). The CDR3 covers 15 residues. The CDR3 is CATSGLWTSTDTQYF. The CDR3 nucleotides are TGTGCCACCAGCGGCCTATGGACTAGCACAGATACGCAGTATTTT.

This clone showed up just a few times. The chain uses TRBV19 and TRBJ2-1, with D maybe TRBD2 (6 bases). Per the germline V gene, CDR1 is LNHDA and CDR2 is SQIVND (reference sequence). V was pared by 5 bases and J by 9 bases, with 8 bases between. This CDR3 has 11 amino acids. The CDR3 DNA sequence: TGTGCCAGTAGTTCGCGGGGTGAGCAGTTCTTC. The encoded protein is CASSSRGEQFF. Based on the CDR3 plus reference TRBV19 and TRBJ2-1, the full variable domain is DGGITQSPKYLFRKEGQNVTLSCEQNLNHDAMYWYRQDPGQGLRLIYYSQIVNDFQKGDIAEGYSVSREKKESFPLTVTSAQKNPTAFYLCASSSRGEQFFGPGTRLTVL.

This sequence joins TRBV2 and TRBJ2-2; D might be TRBD1 (5 bases). V was trimmed by 5 bases and J by 3 bases, leaving 7 bases between them. This CDR3 is 13 amino acids long. CDR1 and CDR2 (germline): SNHLY, FYNNEI. The CDR3 DNA reads as TGTGCCAGCAGTCAACAGGACACCGGGGAGCTGTTTTTT. It yields the protein CASSQQDTGELFF.

Only one count was recorded for this clone. The rearrangement links TRBV5-1 to TRBJ2-1, with 8 bases that match TRBD1. V trimming: 6 bases; J trimming: 0 bases; junction bases outside the gene matches: 5. The germline gives CDR1 SGHRS, CDR2 YFSETQ. The CDR3 contains 15 residues. The CDR3 DNA reads as TGCGCCAGCATCGGACAGGGAAGCTCCTACAATGAGCAGTTCTTC. Protein sequence: CASIGQGSSYNEQFF.

The J gene is TRBJ1-2, the V gene TRBV3-1 (or the pseudogene TRBV3-2); tentative D call: TRBD1 (6 bases). Germline V gene data show CDR1 as LGHDT and CDR2 as YNNKEL (reference sequence). V was pared by 4 bases and J by 8 bases, with 17 bases between. This CDR3 has 14 amino acids. As DNA, the CDR3 is TGTGCCAGCAGCCCCAGGGGAGGGGGGAGAGGCTACACCTTC. Residues: CASSPRGGGRGYTF.

This chain links TRBV14 with TRBJ2-6; no clear D. The CDR3 is 16 residues long. In germline, CDR1 is SGHDN, CDR2 FVKESK. Trimming stripped 0 bases from V and 0 bases from J, with 6 bases between. CDR3 bases: TGTGCCAGCAGCCAAGAAATCGTCTCTGGGGCCAACGTCCTGACTTTC. This codes for CASSQEIVSGANVLTF.

This clone showed up just once. The chain uses TRBV28 and TRBJ1-5, with 9 bases lining up with TRBD1. Germline trimming cut 7 bases from V and 2 bases from J; bases unmatched to any gene: 6. The CDR3 covers 15 residues. Per the germline V gene, CDR1 is MDHEN and CDR2 is SYDVKM. The chain's CDR3 is CASISQGAGNQPQHF. The CDR3 DNA sequence: TGTGCCAGCATCTCACAGGGGGCCGGCAATCAGCCCCAGCATTTT.

A few counts support this clone. The chain employs TRBV15 and TRBJ2-7; D perhaps matches TRBD2 (5 bases). V was cut by 3 bases and J by 7 bases, with 10 bases left in between. Germline lookup yields CDR1 LNHNV and CDR2 YYDKDF (reference sequence). The CDR3 extends over 12 amino acids. The CDR3 is CATSSGVGEQYV. The CDR3 region has the DNA TGTGCCACCAGCAGCGGGGTGGGGGAGCAGTACGTC.

The rearrangement links TRBV2 to TRBJ1-5; the D gene is possibly TRBD1 (5 bases). Germline assignment: CDR1 SNHLY and CDR2 FYNNEI. V lost 2 bases, J lost 2 bases, and 16 bases lay in between. The CDR3 has 17 amino acids. In DNA form, the CDR3 reads TGTGCCAGCAGTGAAAGGGGCGCAGGGACGGGCAATCAGCCCCAGCATTTT. It yields the protein CASSERGAGTGNQPQHF.

V and J are TRBV23-1 and TRBJ2-7; D is perhaps TRBD1 (6 bases). TRBV23-1 is an open reading frame, and its role is uncertain. V shed 2 bases and J shed 3 bases, with 14 bases lying between them. This CDR3 has 15 residues. CDR3 sequence reads: CASSQHQGLLYEQYV. The DNA for the CDR3 is TGCGCCAGCAGTCAACACCAGGGGCTTCTCTACGAGCAGTACGTC.

The rearrangement links TRBV28 to TRBJ1-1; the D gene is possibly TRBD1 (6 bases). With 1 base removed from V and 7 bases from J, the gap between germline ends came to 16 bases. The CDR3 has 15 residues. Germline lookup yields CDR1 MDHEN and CDR2 SYDVKM. CDR3 DNA: TGTGCCAGCAGTTTATTTAGTCGGGGGCAGGGTGAAGCTTTCTTT. Translated, it gives CASSLFSRGQGEAFF.

V and J are TRBV5-5 and TRBJ2-1; D gene unclear. The CDR3 is 13 residues long. V dropped 6 bases and J dropped 8 bases, with 15 bases sitting between them. Germline CDR1 and CDR2: SGHKS and YYEKEE (reference sequence). The CDR3 DNA reads as TGTGCCAGCACCCCACCTGGAGTGGATGAGCAGTTCTTC. Residues: CASTPPGVDEQFF.

CDR3 DNA: TGTGCCAGTAGTATAGGGACTTTGGCGTGGGGAGATACGCAGTATTTT. It translates to CASSIGTLAWGDTQYF. The V and J genes are TRBV19 and TRBJ2-3; the D gene is possibly TRBD2 (5 bases). CDR3 size: 16 residues. Germline-derived CDR1 and CDR2 are LNHDA and SQIVND (reference sequence). Trimming removed 1 base from V and 5 bases from J, with 16 bases in between.

The V gene is TRBV5-5, the J gene TRBJ2-3; a weak D match, TRBD1 (6 bases). The CDR3 covers 16 residues. V dropped 3 bases and J dropped 2 bases, with 16 bases sitting between them. Germline CDR1 SGHKS, CDR2 YYEKEE (reference sequence). The DNA for the CDR3 is TGTGCCAGCAGCTGGGGGCCGCGCAGGGACACAGATACGCAGTATTTT. Translated, it gives CASSWGPRRDTDTQYF.

The genes are TRBV5-1 and TRBJ1-1; a weak D match, TRBD1 (5 bases). The CDR3 is 14 residues long. The V gene lost 0 bases and the J gene lost 4 bases, with 10 bases spanning the gap. Germline CDR1 and CDR2: SGHRS and YFSETQ. The CDR3 region is CASSLGGSSTEAFF. In nucleotides, the CDR3 is TGCGCCAGCAGCTTGGGGGGGTCTAGCACTGAAGCTTTCTTT.

This clone was observed a few times. The chain carries TRBV3-1 (or the pseudogene TRBV3-2) and TRBJ2-5; D remains unclear. CDR3 length equals 12 residues. Trimming pared 6 bases from V and 5 bases from J, leaving 10 bases between. CDR1 is LGHDT and CDR2 is YNNKEL in the germline V gene (reference sequence). Here the CDR3 reads CASSSIGETQYF. CDR3 nucleotides: TGTGCCAGCAGTTCCATCGGGGAGACCCAGTACTTC.

The rearrangement uses TRBV19 and TRBJ2-3, with D unclear. Germline V gene lookup returns CDR1 LNHDA and CDR2 SQIVND (reference sequence). The CDR3 totals 16 residues. V was pared by 3 bases and J by 2 bases, with 15 bases between. For the CDR3, the DNA is TGTGCCAGTAGTATGGTCCGGACCTACGACACAGATACGCAGTATTTT. This translates into CASSMVRTYDTDTQYF. Supplemented by reference TRBV19 and TRBJ2-3, the full variable domain reads DGGITQSPKYLFRKEGQNVTLSCEQNLNHDAMYWYRQDPGQGLRLIYYSQIVNDFQKGDIAEGYSVSREKKESFPLTVTSAQKNPTAFYLCASSMVRTYDTDTQYFGPGTRLTVL.